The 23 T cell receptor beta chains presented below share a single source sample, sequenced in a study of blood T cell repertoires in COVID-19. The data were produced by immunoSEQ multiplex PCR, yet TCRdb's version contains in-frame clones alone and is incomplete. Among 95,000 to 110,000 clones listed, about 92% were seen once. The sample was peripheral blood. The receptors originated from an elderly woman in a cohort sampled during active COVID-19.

CDR3 residues: CASSVDGDEQYF. Here the CDR3 DNA reads TGTGCCAGCAGCGTAGACGGGGACGAGCAGTACTTC. J is TRBJ2-7 and V is TRBV9, with a tentative D call TRBD2 (5 bases). Germline CDR1 and CDR2: SGDLS and YYNGEE. V lost 0 bases to trimming and J lost 5 bases, with 6 bases between them. This CDR3 is 12 amino acids long.

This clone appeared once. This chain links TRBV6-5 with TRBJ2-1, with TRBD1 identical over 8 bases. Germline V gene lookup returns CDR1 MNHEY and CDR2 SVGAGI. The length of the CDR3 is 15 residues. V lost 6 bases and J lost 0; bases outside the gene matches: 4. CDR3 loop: CASSSGGLSYNEQFF. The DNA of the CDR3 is TGTGCCAGCAGCTCAGGGGGCCTCTCCTACAATGAGCAGTTCTTC.

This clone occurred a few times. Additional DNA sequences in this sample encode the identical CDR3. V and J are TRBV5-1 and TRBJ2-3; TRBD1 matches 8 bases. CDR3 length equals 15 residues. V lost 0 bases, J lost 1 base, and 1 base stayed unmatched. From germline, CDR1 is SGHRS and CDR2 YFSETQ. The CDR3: CASSLVGQGTDTQYF. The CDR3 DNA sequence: TGCGCCAGCAGCTTGGTGGGACAGGGCACAGATACGCAGTATTTT.

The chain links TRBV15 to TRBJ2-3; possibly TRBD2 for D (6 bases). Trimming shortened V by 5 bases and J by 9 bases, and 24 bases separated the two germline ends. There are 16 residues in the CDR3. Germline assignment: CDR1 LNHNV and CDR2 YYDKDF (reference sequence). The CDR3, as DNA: TGTGCCACCAGCTTCGAGAGACCGGGAGCTCCAGGAACGCAGTATTTT. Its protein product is CATSFERPGAPGTQYF.

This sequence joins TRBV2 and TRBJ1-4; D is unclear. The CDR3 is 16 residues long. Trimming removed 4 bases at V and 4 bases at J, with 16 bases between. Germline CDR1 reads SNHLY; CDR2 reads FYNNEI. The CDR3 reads CASSVRPAVVNEKLFF. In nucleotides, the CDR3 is TGTGCCAGCAGTGTAAGGCCCGCGGTGGTTAATGAAAAACTGTTTTTT.

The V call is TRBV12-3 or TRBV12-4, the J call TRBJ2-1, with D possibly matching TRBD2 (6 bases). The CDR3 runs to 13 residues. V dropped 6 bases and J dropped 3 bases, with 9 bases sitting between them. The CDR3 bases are TGTGCCAGCAGGGAGGGCGGCTACAATGAGCAGTTCTTC. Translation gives CASREGGYNEQFF.

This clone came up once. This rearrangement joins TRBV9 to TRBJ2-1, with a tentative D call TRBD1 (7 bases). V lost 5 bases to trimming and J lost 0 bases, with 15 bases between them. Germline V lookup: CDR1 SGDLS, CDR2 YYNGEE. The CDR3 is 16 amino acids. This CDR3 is CASSEAGGSSYNEQFF. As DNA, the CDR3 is TGTGCCAGCAGTGAAGCAGGGGGGAGCTCCTACAATGAGCAGTTCTTC.

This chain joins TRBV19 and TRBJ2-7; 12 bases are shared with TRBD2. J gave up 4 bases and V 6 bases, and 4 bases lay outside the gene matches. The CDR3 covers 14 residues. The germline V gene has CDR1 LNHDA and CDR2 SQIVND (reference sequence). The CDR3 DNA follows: TGTGCCAGTAGCCAAGGGACTAGCGGGTACGAGCAGTACTTC. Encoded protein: CASSQGTSGYEQYF.

CDR3 protein: CSVQGPTLNTEAFF. The CDR3 region has the DNA TGCAGCGTTCAGGGGCCGACCTTGAACACTGAAGCTTTCTTT. The chain links TRBV29-1 to TRBJ1-1, with D perhaps TRBD1 (6 bases). Germline assignment: CDR1 SQVTM and CDR2 ANQGSEA. The length of the CDR3 is 14 residues. V dropped 5 bases and J dropped 0 bases, with 13 bases sitting between them.

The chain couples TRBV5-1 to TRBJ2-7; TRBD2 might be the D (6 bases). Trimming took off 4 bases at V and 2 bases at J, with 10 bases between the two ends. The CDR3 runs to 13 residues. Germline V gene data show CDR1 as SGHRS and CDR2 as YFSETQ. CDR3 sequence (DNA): TGCGCCAGCAGCGGGGCGGGACCCTACGAGCAGTACTTC. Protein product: CASSGAGPYEQYF.

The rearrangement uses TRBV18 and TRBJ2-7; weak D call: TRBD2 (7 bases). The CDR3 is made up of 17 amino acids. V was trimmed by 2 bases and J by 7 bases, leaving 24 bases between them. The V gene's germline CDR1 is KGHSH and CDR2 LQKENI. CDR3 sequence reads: CASSPSSYVGGAGEQYF. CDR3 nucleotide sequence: TGTGCCAGCTCACCATCTTCATATGTAGGGGGGGCAGGTGAGCAGTACTTC.

In DNA, the CDR3 is TGTGCCAGCAGTCCCCGGGGGGGAGGCCTGAGCTCCTACAATGAGCAGTTCTTC. Translating gives CASSPRGGGLSSYNEQFF. The chain uses TRBV6-6 and TRBJ2-1; 8 nucleotides align to TRBD2. The J segment lost 0 bases and the V segment lost 5 bases, leaving 12 bases of the junction unmatched. The CDR3 has 18 amino acids. CDR1 and CDR2 (germline): MNHNY, SVGAGI (reference sequence).

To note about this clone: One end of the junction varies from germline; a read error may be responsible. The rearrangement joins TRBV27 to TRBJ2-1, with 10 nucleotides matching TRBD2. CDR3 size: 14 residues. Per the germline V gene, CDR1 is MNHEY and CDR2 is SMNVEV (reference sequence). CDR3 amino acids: CATSSGGSYNEQFF. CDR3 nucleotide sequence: TGTGCCACCAGTAGCGGGGGGTCCTACAATGAGCAGTTCTTC.

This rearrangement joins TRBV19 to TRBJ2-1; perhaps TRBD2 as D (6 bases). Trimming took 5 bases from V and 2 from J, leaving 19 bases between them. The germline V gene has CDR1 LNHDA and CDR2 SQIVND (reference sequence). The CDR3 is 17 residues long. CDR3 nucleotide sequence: TGTGCCAGTAGTGGAAGGAACCTAGCGTCTACCTACAATGAGCAGTTCTTC. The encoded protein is CASSGRNLASTYNEQFF.

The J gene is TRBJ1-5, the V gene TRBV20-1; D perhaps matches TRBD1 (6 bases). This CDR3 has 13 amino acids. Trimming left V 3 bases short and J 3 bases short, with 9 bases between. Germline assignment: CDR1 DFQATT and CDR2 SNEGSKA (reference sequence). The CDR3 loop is CSASAGANQPQHF. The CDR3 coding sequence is TGCAGTGCTAGTGCAGGGGCCAATCAGCCCCAGCATTTT.

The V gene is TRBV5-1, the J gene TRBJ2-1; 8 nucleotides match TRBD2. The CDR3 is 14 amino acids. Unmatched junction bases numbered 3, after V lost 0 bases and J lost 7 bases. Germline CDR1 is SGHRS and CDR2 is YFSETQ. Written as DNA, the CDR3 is TGCGCCAGCAGCTTGGCGGGGGGGCCTAATGAGCAGTTCTTC. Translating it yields CASSLAGGPNEQFF. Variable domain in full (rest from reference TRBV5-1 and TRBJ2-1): KAGVTQTPRYLIKTRGQQVTLSCSPISGHRSVSWYQQTPGQGLQFLFEYFSETQRNKGNFPGRFSGRQFSNSRSEMNVSTLELGDSALYLCASSLAGGPNEQFFGPGTRLTVL.

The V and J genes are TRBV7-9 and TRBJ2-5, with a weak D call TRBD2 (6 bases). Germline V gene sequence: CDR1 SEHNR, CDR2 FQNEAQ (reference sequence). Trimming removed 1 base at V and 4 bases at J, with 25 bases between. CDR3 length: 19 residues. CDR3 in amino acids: CASSLVGRRDGDRRETQYF. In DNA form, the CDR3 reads TGTGCCAGCAGCTTAGTGGGTCGGCGGGATGGGGATAGGAGAGAGACCCAGTACTTC.

CDR3 loop: CASSTGMGSYGYTF. The CDR3 nucleotides are TGTGCCAGCTCTACCGGGATGGGGTCTTATGGCTACACCTTC. The chain combines TRBV3-1 (or the pseudogene TRBV3-2) with TRBJ1-2; no clear D gene. In germline, CDR1 is LGHDT, CDR2 YNNKEL (reference sequence). The V end was cut by 8 bases, the J end by 5 bases, with 18 bases between. This CDR3 contains 14 residues.

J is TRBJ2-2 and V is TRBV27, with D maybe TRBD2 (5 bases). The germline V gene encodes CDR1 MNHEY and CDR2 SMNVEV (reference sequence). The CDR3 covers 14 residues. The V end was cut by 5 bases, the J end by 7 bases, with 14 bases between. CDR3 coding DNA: TGTGCCAGCAGTAGGCCTAGCAGTCTCGGGGAGCTGTTTTTT. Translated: CASSRPSSLGELFF.

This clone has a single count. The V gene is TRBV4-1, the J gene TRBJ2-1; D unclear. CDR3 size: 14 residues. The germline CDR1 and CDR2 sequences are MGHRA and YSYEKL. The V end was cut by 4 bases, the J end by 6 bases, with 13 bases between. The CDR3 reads CASSPGLLGNEQFF. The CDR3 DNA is TGCGCCAGCAGCCCCGGGTTGCTGGGCAATGAGCAGTTCTTC.

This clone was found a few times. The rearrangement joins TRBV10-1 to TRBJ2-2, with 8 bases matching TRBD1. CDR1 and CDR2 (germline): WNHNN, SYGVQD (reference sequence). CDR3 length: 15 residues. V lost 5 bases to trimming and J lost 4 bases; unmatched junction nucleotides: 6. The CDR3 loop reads CASSLDRGITGELFF. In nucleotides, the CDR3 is TGCGCCAGCAGTCTTGACAGGGGTATCACCGGGGAGCTGTTTTTT.

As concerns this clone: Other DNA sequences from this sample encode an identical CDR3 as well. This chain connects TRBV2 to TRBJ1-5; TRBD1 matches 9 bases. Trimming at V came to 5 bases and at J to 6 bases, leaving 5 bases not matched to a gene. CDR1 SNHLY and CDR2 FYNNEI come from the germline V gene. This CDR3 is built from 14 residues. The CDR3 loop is CASSTGQGVQPQHF. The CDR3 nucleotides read TGTGCCAGCAGTACGGGACAGGGTGTTCAGCCCCAGCATTTT.

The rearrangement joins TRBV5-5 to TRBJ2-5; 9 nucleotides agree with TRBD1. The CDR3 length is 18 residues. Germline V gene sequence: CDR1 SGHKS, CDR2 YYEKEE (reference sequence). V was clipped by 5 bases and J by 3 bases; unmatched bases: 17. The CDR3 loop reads CASSLTGTGSPFKETQYF. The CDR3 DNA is TGTGCCAGCAGTTTAACCGGGACAGGGTCTCCCTTTAAAGAGACCCAGTACTTC.